This entry concerns a single T cell receptor beta chain. Original processing methods: By means of reference gene primer amplification, nucleated cell counts were estimated. TCRdb's copy holds only in-frame clones and misses some; the assay was immunoSEQ multiplex PCR. That table gives V, J and clone size, and the DNA gave D and trimming. The table shows about 90,000 clones, with 85% to 95% occurring only once. Trimming removed 4 bases at V and 1 base at J, with 13 bases between. This CDR3 spans 15 amino acids. CDR1 is MNHEY and CDR2 is SVGEGT in the germline V gene. This entry is derived from a study of blood T cell repertoires in COVID-19.

The chain uses TRBV6-2 or TRBV6-3 and TRBJ1-1; D is uncertain. The receptor comes from a woman aged 55-69 years with active COVID-19. Sequencing was done on a sample of peripheral blood. The CDR3 sequence: CASSWAGTKNTEAFF. The CDR3 region has the DNA TGTGCCAGCAGTTGGGCGGGAACCAAGAACACTGAAGCTTTCTTT.